This TCR beta chain was sequenced in a study of a mutant IDH1 vaccine in newly diagnosed glioma. Across the whole study: Treatment recipients were roughly 62% male and around 40% female, and their mean age was roughly 40 years. Most patients had received both radiotherapy and temozolomide, the prior options being radiotherapy, temozolomide, or both.

CDR1 and CDR2 from the germline V gene are SGHRS and YFSETQ. This CDR3 has 13 amino acids. Trimming took 3 bases from V and 2 from J, leaving 9 bases between them. Sequenced by immunoSEQ multiplex PCR; TCRdb stores in-frame clones only, minus some. Counted here are tens of thousands of clones, over 75% occurring once; the ten biggest clones make up 1.5%. The time point was: week 35, safety follow-up. Alongside topical imiquimod, each dose of vaccine comprised 300 ug of mutant IDH1 20-mer peptide. As concerns this clone: Its antigen is currently unknown.

The source of this sequence is a man aged 40-55 years with glioma. The rearrangement links TRBV5-1 to TRBJ2-7, with D tentatively TRBD1 or TRBD2 (5 bases each). This sample comprised PBMCs, obtained from a glioma patient whose treatment included an IDH1 peptide vaccine. The CDR3 DNA reads TGCGCCAGCAGCTCCCGGGACCCCTACGAGCAGTACTTC. Residues: CASSSRDPYEQYF.